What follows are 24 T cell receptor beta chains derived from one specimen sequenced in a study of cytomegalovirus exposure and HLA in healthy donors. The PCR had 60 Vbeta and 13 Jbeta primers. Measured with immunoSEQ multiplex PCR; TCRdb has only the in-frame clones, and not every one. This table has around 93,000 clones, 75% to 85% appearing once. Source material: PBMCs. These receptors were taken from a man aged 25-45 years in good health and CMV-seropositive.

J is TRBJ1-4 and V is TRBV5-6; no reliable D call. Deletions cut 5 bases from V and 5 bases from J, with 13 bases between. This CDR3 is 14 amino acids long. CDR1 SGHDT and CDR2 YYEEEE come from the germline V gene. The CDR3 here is CASSSGTGNEKLFF. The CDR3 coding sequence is TGTGCCAGCAGTTCGGGCACGGGAAATGAAAAACTGTTTTTT.

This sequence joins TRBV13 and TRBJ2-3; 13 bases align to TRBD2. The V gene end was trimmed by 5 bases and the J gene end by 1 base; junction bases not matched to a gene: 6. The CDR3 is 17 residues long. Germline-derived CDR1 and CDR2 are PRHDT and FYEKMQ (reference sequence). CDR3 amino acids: CASSRTSGGRGTDTQYF. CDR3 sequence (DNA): TGTGCCAGCAGCCGGACTAGCGGGGGCCGTGGCACAGATACGCAGTATTTT. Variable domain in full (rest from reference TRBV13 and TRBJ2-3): AAGVIQSPRHLIKEKRETATLKCYPIPRHDTVYWYQQGPGQDPQFLISFYEKMQSDKGSIPDRFSAQQFSDYHSELNMSSLELGDSALYFCASSRTSGGRGTDTQYFGPGTRLTVL.

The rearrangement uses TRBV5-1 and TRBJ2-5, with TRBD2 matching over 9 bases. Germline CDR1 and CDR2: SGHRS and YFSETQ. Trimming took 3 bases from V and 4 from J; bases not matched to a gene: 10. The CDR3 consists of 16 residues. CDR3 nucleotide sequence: TGCGCCAGCAGCTCTTTAGCGGGAGAGGGTTCAGAGACCCAGTACTTC. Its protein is CASSSLAGEGSETQYF.

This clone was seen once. The CDR3: CASSSGLPAGTEAFF. CDR3 sequence (DNA): TGTGCCAGCAGTTCGGGACTCCCGGCGGGGACTGAAGCTTTCTTT. J is TRBJ1-1 and V is TRBV28, with D perhaps TRBD1 (5 bases). Per the germline V gene, CDR1 is MDHEN and CDR2 is SYDVKM. This CDR3 region has 15 residues. V was shortened by 4 bases and J by 5 bases, with 17 bases between the two germline ends. Using reference TRBV28 and TRBJ1-1 for the parts outside the CDR3, the full variable domain is DVKVTQSSRYLVKRTGEKVFLECVQDMDHENMFWYRQDPGLGLRLIYFSYDVKMKEKGDIPEGYSVSREKKERFSLILESASTNQTSMYLCASSSGLPAGTEAFFGQGTRLTVV.

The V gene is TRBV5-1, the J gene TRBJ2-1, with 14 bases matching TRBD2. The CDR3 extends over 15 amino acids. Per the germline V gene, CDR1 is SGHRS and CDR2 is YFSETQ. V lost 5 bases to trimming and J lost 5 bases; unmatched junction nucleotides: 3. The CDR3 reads CASSSGLAGDNEQFF. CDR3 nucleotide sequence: TGCGCCAGCAGTTCGGGACTAGCGGGAGACAATGAGCAGTTCTTC. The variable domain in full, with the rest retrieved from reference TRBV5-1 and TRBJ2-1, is KAGVTQTPRYLIKTRGQQVTLSCSPISGHRSVSWYQQTPGQGLQFLFEYFSETQRNKGNFPGRFSGRQFSNSRSEMNVSTLELGDSALYLCASSSGLAGDNEQFFGPGTRLTVL.

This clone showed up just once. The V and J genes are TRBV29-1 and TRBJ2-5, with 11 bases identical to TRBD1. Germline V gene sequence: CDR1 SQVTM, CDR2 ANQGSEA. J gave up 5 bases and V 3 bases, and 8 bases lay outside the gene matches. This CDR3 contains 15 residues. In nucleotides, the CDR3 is TGCAGCGTTGAGCCGGACAGGGGGCGGACGGAGACCCAGTACTTC. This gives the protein CSVEPDRGRTETQYF.

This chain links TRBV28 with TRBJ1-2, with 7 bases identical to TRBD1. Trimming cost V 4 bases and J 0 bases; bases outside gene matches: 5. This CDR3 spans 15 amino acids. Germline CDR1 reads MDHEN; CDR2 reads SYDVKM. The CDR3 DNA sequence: TGTGCCAGCAGTTCCCCGGGACAGCCTAACTATGGCTACACCTTC. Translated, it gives CASSSPGQPNYGYTF.

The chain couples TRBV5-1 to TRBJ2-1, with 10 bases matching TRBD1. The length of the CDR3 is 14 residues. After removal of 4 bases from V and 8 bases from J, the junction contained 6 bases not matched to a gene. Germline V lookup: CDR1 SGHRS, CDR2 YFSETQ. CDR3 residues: CASSAGQGGYEQFF. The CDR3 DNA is TGCGCCAGCAGCGCCGGACAGGGGGGCTATGAGCAGTTCTTC.

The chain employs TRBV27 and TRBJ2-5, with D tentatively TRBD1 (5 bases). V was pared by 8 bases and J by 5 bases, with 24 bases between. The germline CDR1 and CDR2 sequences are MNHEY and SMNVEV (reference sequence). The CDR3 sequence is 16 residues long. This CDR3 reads CASGEEALGPEETQYF. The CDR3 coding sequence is TGTGCCAGCGGGGAAGAGGCCCTGGGGCCCGAGGAGACCCAGTACTTC.

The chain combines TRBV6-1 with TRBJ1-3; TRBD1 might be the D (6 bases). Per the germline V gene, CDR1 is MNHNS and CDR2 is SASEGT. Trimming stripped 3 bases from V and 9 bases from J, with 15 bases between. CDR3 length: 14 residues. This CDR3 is CASSERQAGRTIYF. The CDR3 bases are TGTGCCAGCAGTGAGCGACAGGCCGGTCGCACCATATATTTT.

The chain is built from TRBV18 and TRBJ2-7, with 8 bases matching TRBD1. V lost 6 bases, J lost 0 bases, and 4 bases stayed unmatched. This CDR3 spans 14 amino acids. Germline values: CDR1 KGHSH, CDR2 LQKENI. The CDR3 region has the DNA TGTGCCAGCTCCCGGGACAGGAGCTCCTACGAGCAGTACTTC. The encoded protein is CASSRDRSSYEQYF.

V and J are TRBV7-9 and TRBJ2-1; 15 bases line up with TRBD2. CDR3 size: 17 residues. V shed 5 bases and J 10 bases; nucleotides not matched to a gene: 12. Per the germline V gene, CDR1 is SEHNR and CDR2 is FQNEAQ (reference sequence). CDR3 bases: TGTGCCAGCAGCGTAGGCGGGGGACTAGCGGGAGGTAGAGAGCAGTTCTTC. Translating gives CASSVGGGLAGGREQFF.

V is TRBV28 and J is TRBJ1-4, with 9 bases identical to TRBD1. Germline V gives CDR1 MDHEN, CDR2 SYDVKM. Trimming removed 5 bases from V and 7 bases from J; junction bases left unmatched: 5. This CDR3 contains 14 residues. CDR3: CASSDRGSSEKLFF. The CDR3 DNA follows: TGTGCCAGCAGTGACAGGGGGTCTAGTGAAAAACTGTTTTTT.

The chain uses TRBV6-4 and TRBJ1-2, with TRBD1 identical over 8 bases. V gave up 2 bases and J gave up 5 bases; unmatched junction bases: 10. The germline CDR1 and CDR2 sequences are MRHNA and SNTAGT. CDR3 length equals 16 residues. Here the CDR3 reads CASSDLSTGGLYGYTF. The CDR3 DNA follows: TGTGCCAGCAGTGACCTGAGCACAGGGGGTTTATATGGCTACACCTTC.

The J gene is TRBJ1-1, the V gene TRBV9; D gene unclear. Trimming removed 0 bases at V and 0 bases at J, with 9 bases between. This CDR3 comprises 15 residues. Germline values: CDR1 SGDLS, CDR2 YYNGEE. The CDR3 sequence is CASSVAYGVNTEAFF. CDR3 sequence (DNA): TGTGCCAGCAGCGTAGCCTACGGGGTGAACACTGAAGCTTTCTTT.

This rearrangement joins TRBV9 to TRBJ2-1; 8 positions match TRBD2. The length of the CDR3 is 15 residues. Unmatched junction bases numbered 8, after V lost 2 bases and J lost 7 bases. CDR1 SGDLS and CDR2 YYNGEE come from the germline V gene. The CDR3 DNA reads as TGTGCCAGCAGCGTCACAGCGGGAGCTAGGAATGAGCAGTTCTTC. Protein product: CASSVTAGARNEQFF.

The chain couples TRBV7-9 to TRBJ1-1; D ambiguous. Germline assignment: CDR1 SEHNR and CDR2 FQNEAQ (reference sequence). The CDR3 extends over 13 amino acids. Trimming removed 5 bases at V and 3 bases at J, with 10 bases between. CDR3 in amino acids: CASSLLSDTEAFF. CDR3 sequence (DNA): TGTGCCAGCAGCCTTCTATCCGACACTGAAGCTTTCTTT.

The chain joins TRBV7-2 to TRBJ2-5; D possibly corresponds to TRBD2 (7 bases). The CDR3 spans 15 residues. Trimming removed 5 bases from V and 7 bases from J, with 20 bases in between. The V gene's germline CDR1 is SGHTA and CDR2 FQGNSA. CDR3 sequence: CASSGTRGAAGTQYF. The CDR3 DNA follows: TGTGCCAGCAGCGGGACACGGGGGGCTGCGGGGACCCAGTACTTC.

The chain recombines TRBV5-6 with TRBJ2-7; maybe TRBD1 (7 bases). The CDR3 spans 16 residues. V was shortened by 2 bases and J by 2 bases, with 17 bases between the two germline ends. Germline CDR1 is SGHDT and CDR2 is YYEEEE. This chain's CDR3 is CASSLILGGGPYEQYF. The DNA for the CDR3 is TGTGCCAGCAGCTTAATTCTCGGAGGGGGCCCCTACGAGCAGTACTTC. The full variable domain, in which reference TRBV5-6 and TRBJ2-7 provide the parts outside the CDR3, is DAGVTQSPTHLIKTRGQQVTLRCSPKSGHDTVSWYQQALGQGPQFIFQYYEEEERQRGNFPDRFSGHQFPNYSSELNVNALLLGDSALYLCASSLILGGGPYEQYFGPGTRLTVT.

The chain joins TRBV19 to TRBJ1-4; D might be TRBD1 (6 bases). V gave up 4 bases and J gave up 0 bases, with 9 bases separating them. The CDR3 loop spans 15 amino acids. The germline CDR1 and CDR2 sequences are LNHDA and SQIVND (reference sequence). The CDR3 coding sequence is TGTGCCAGTAGTAGGGGGGGCGCAACTAATGAAAAACTGTTTTTT. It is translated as CASSRGGATNEKLFF.

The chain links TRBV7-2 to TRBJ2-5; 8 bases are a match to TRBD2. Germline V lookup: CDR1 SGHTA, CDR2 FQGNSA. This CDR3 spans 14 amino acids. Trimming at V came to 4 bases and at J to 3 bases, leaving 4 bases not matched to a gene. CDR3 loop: CASSSGLEKETQYF. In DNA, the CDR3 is TGTGCCAGCAGCTCGGGACTAGAAAAAGAGACCCAGTACTTC.

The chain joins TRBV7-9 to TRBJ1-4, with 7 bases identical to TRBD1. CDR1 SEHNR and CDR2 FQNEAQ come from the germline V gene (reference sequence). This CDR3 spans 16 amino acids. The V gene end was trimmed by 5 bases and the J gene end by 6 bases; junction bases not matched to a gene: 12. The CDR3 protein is CASSRDRNQGDEKLFF. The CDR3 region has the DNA TGTGCCAGCAGCCGGGACAGAAATCAAGGGGATGAAAAACTGTTTTTT.

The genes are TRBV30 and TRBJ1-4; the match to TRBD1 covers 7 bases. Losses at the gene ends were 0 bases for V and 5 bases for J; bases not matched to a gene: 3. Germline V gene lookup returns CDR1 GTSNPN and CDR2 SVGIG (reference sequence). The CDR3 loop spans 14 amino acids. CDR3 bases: TGTGCCTGGAGTGTGCAGGGACAGAATGAAAAACTGTTTTTT. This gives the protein CAWSVQGQNEKLFF. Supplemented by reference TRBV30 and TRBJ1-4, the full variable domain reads SQTIHQWPATLVQPVGSPLSLECTVEGTSNPNLYWYRQAAGRGLQLLFYSVGIGQISSEVPQNLSASRPQDRQFILSSKKLLLSDSGFYLCAWSVQGQNEKLFFGSGTQLSVL.

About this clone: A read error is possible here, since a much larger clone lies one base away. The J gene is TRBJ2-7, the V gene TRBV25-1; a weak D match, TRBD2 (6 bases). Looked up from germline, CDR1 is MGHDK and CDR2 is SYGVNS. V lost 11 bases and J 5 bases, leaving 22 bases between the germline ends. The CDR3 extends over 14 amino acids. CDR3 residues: CAGTNSAGSDEQYF. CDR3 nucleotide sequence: TGTGCCGGCACAAATTCCGCGGGGTCTGACGAGCAGTACTTC.